One sample yielded the 6 T cell receptor beta chains listed below, sequenced in a study of blood T cells in healthy people across ages (dated by TCRdb to between 2015 and 2017). Receptor amplification or capture employed 5' RACE. The reads were generated on an Illumina HiSeq 2500. A second 7 to 11 cycle PCR used a sample-barcoded 5' primer and a J-beta primer mix. TCRdb passed the public sequencing reads through fastp at Q25 and MiXCR, retaining productive beta sequences. CDR3 protein duplicates are merged, each entry listing the most common genes and DNA. This sample has some 920,000 distinct CDR3 sequences in its table, and 45% to 60% of those were observed once. About 21% of the sample rests with the top ten. Input material: blood. Source of these receptors: a woman aged 55-70 years in good health.

This clonotype was found a few times. The J gene is TRBJ2-3, the V gene TRBV5-1; TRBD1 or TRBD2 may be the D gene (5 bases each). This CDR3 contains 15 residues. CDR1 and CDR2 (germline): SGHRS, YFSETQ. Trimming removed 6 bases from V and 0 bases from J, with 14 bases in between. As DNA, the CDR3 is TGCGCCAGCACCGCAATCGGGGCTAGCACAGATACGCAGTATTTT. Encoded protein: CASTAIGASTDTQYF.

This CDR3 is CASSQGRLYEQFF. CDR3 coding DNA: TGTGCCAGCAGCCAAGGACGCCTTTATGAGCAGTTCTTC. The rearrangement joins TRBV4-2 to TRBJ2-1; no clear D. The ends were cut back, 1 base at V and 8 bases at J, with 9 bases in the middle. CDR1 and CDR2 (germline): LGHNA, YNFKEQ. This CDR3 contains 13 residues.

There are a few counts of this clonotype. This chain links TRBV5-1 with TRBJ2-1; the match to TRBD2 covers 8 bases. The CDR3 length is 16 residues. Germline loops: CDR1 SGHRS, CDR2 YFSETQ. V was clipped by 4 bases and J by 0 bases; unmatched bases: 6. The CDR3 nucleotides read TGCGCCAGCAGCCCCACTAGCGGAGCCTCCTACAATGAGCAGTTCTTC. It translates to CASSPTSGASYNEQFF.

This clonotype was picked up one time. The chain recombines TRBV10-3 with TRBJ1-5, with D hard to call. V gave up 2 bases and J gave up 5 bases, with 4 bases separating them. Germline V gene data show CDR1 as ENHRY and CDR2 as SYGVKD. The CDR3 runs to 12 residues. The CDR3 DNA sequence: TGTGCCATCAGTGAGCCGCATCAGCCCCAGCATTTT. The encoded protein is CAISEPHQPQHF.

V is TRBV29-1 and J is TRBJ2-3, with 7 bases fitting TRBD2. This CDR3 comprises 18 residues. V was clipped by 2 bases and J by 2 bases; unmatched bases: 16. The germline V gene encodes CDR1 SQVTM and CDR2 ANQGSEA. The CDR3 protein is CSVELLADPVLPTDTQYF. The CDR3 nucleotides read TGCAGCGTTGAACTCCTAGCGGACCCGGTGCTCCCCACAGATACGCAGTATTTT.

The chain links TRBV3-1 to TRBJ2-7; D is tentatively TRBD1 or TRBD2 (5 bases each). The germline gives CDR1 LGHDT, CDR2 YNNKEL (reference sequence). The ends were cut back, 0 bases at V and 6 bases at J, with 12 bases in the middle. The CDR3 sequence is 14 residues long. CDR3 in amino acids: CASSQDKWGIEQYF. CDR3 DNA sequence: TGTGCCAGCAGCCAAGATAAATGGGGGATCGAGCAGTACTTC.